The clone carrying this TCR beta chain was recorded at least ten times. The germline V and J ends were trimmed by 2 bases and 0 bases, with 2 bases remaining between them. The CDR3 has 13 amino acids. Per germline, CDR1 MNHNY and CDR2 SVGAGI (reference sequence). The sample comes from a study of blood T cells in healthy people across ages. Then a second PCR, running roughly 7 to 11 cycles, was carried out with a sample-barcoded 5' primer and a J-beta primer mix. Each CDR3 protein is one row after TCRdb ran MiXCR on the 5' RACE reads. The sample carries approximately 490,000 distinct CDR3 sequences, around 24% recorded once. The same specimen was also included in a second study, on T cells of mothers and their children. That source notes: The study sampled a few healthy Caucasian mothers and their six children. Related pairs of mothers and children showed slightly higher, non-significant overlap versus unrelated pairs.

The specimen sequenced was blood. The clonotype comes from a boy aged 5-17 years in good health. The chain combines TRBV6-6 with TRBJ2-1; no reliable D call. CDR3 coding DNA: TGTGCCAGCAGTTACACCTCCTACAATGAGCAGTTCTTC. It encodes CASSYTSYNEQFF.